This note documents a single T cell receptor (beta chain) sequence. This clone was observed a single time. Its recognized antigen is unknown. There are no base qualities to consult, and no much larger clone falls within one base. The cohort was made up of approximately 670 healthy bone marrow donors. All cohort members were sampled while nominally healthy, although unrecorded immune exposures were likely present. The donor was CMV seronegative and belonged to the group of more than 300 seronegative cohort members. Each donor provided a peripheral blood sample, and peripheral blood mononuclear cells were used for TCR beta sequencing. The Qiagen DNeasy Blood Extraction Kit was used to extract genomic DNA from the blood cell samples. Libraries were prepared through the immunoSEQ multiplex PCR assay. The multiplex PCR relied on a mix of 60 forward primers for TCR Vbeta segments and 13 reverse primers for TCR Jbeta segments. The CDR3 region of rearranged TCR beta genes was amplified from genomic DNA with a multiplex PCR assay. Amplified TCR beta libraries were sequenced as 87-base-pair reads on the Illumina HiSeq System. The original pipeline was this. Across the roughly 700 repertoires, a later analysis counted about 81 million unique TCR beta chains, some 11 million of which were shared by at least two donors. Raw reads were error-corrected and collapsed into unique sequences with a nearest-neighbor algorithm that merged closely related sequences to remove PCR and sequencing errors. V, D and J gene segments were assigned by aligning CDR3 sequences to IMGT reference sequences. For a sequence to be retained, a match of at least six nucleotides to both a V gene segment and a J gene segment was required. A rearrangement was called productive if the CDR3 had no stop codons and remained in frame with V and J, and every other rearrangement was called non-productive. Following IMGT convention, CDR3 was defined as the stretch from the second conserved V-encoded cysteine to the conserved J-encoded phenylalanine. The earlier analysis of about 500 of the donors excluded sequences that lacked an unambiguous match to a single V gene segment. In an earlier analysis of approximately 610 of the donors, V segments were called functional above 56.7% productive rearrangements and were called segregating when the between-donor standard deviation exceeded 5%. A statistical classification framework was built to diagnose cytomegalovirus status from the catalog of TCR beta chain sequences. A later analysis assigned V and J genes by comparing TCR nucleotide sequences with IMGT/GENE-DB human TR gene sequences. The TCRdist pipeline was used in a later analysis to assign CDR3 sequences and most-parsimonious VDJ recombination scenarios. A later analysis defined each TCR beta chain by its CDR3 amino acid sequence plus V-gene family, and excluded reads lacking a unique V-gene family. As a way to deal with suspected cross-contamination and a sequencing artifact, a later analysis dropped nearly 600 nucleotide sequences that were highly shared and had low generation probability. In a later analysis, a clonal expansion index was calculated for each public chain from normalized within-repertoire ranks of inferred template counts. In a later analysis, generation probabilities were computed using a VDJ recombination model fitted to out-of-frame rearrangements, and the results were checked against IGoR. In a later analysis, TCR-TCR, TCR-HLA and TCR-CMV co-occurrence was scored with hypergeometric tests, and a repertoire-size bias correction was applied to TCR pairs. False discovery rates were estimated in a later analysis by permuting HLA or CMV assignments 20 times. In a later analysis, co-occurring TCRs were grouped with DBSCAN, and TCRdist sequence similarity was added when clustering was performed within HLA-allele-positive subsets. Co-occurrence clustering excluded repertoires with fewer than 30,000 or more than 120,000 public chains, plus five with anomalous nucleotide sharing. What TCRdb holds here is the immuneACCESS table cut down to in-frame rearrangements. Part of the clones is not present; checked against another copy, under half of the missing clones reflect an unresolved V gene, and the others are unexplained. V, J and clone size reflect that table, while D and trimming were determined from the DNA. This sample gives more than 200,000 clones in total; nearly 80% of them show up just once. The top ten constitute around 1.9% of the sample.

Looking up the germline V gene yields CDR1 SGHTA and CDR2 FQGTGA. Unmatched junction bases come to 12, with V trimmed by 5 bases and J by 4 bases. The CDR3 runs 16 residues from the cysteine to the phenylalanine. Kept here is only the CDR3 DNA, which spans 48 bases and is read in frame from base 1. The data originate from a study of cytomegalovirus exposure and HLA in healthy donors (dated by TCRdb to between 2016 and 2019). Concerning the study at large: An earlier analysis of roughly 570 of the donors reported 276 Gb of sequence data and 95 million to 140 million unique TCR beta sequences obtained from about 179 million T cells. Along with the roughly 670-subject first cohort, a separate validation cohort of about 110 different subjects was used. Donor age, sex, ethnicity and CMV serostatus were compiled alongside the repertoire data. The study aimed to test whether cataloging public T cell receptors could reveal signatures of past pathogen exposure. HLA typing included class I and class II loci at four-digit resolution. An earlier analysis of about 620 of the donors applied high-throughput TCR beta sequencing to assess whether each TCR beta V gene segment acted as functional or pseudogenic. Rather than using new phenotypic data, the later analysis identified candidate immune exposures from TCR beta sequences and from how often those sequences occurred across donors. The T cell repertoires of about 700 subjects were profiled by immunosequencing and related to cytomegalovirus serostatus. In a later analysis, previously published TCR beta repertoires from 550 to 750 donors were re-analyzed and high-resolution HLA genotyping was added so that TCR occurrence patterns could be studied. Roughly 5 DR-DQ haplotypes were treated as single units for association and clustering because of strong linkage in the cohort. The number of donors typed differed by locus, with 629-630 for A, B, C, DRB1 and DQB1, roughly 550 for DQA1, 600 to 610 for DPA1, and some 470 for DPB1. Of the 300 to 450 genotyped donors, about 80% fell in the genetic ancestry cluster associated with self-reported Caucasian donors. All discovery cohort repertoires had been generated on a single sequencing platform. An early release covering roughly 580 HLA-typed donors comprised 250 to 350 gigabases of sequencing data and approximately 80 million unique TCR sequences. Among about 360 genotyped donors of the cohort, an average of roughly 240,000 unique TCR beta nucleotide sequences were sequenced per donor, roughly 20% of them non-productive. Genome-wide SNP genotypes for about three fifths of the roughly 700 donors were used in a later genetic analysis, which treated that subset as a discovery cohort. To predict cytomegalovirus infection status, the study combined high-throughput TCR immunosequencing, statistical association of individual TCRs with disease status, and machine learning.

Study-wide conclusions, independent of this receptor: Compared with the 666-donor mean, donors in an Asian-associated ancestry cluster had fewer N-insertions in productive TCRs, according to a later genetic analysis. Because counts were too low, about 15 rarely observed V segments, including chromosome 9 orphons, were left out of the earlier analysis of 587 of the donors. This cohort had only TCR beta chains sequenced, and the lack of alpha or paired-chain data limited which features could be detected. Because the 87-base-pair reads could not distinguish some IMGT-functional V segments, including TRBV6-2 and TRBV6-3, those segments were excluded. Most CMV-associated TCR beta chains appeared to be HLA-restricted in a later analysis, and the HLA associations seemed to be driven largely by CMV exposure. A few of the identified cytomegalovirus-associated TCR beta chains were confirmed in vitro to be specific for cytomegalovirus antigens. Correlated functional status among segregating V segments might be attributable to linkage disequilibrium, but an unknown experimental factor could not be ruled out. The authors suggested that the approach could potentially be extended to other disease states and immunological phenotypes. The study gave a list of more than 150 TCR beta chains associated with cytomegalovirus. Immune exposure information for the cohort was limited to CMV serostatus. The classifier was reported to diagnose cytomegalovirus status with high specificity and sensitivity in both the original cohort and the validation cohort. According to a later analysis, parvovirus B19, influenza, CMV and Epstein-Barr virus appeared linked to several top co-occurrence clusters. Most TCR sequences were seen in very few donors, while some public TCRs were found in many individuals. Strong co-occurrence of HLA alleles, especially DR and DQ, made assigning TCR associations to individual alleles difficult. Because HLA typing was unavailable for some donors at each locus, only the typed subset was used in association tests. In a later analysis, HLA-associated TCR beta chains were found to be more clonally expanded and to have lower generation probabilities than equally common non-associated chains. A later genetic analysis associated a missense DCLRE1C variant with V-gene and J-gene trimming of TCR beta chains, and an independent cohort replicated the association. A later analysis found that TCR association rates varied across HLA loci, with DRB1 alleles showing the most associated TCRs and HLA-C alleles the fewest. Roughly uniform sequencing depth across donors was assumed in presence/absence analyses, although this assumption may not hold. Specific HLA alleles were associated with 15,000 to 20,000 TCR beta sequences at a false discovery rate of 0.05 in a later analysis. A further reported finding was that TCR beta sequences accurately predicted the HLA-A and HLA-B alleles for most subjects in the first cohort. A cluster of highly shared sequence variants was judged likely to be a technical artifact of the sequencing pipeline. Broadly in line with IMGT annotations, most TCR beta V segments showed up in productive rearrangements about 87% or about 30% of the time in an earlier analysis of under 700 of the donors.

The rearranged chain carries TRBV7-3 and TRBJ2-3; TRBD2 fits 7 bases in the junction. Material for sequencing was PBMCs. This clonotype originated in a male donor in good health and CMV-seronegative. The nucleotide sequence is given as TGTGCCAGCAGCCCTCGGACTAGTTTAATGGCAGATACGCAGTATTTT. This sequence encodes CASSPRTSLMADTQYF.